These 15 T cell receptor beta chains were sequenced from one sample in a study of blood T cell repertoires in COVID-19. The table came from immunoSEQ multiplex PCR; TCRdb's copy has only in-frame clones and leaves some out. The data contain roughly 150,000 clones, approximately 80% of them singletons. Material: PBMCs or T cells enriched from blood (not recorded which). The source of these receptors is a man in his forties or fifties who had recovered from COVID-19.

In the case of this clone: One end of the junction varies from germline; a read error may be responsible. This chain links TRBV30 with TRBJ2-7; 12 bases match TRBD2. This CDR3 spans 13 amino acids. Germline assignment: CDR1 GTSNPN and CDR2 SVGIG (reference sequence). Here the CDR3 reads CAWSPRTSGVVWF. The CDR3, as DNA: TGTGCCTGGAGCCCTAGGACTAGCGGGGTCGTGTGGTTC.

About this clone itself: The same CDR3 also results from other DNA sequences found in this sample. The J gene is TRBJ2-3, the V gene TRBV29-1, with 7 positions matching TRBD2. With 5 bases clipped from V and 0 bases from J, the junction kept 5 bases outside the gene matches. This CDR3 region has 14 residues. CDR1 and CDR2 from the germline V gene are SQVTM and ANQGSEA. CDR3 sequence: CSVSGGSSTDTQYF. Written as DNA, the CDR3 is TGCAGCGTTTCCGGGGGGTCTAGCACAGATACGCAGTATTTT.

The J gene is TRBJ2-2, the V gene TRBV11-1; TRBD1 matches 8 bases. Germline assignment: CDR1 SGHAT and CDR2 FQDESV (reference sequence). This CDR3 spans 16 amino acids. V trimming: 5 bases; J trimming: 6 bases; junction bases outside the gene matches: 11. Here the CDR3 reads CASSPGQGIPAGELFF. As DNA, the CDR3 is TGTGCCAGCAGCCCCGGACAGGGTATTCCGGCCGGGGAGCTGTTTTTT. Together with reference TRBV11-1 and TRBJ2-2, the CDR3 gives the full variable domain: EAEVAQSPRYKITEKSQAVAFWCDPISGHATLYWYRQILGQGPELLVQFQDESVVDDSQLPKDRFSAERLKGVDSTLKIQPAELGDSAMYLCASSPGQGIPAGELFFGEGSRLTVL.

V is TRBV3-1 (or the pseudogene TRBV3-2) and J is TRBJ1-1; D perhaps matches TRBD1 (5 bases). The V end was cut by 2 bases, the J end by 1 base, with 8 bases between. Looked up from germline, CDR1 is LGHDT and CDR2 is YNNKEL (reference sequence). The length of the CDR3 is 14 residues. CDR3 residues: CASSQSGRNTEAFF. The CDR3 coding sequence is TGTGCCAGCAGCCAATCAGGGCGGAACACTGAAGCTTTCTTT.

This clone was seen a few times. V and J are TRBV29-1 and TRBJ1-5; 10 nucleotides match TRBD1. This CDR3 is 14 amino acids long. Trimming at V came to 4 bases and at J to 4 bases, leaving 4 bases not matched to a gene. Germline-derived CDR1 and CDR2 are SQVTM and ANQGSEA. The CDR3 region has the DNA TGCAGCGTTGCTTGGGGACAGGGGAATCAGCCCCAGCATTTT. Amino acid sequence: CSVAWGQGNQPQHF.

Here the CDR3 reads CSVVTLAGGWVRGSSSTETQYF. The CDR3 nucleotides are TGCAGCGTTGTAACCCTAGCGGGGGGTTGGGTTCGAGGGTCGAGTTCAACAGAGACCCAGTACTTC. The chain uses TRBV29-1 and TRBJ2-5; 11 bases line up with TRBD2. CDR1 and CDR2 (germline): SQVTM, ANQGSEA. Losses at the gene ends were 4 bases for V and 4 bases for J; bases not matched to a gene: 29. This CDR3 is 22 amino acids long.

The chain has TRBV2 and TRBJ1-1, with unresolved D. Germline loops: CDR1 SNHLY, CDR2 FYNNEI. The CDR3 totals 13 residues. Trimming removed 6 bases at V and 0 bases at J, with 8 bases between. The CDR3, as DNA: TGTGCCAGCAGCGTTGACATGAACACTGAAGCTTTCTTT. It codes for CASSVDMNTEAFF.

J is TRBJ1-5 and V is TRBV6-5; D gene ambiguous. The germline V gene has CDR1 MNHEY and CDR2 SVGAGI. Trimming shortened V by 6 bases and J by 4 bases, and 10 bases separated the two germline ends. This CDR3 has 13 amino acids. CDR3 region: CASRTRENQPQHF. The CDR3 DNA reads TGTGCCAGCAGGACGCGGGAGAATCAGCCCCAGCATTTT.

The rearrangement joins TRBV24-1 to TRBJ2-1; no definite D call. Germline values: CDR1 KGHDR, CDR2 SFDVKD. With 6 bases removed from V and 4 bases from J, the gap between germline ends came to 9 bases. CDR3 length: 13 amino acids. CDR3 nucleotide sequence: TGTGCCACCAGTTCGGTCGGGTACAATGAGCAGTTCTTC. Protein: CATSSVGYNEQFF.

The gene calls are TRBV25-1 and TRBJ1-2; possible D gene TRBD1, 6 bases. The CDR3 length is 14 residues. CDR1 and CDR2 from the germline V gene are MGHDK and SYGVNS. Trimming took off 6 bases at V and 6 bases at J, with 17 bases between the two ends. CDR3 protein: CASRSGGAMDGYTF. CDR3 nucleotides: TGTGCCAGCAGGTCGGGGGGCGCGATGGATGGCTACACCTTC.

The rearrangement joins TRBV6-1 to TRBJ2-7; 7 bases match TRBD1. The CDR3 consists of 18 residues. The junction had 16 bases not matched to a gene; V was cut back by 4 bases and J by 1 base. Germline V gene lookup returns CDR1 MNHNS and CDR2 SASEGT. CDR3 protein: CASSGQGFKGQGSYEQYV. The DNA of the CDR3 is TGTGCCAGCAGTGGACAGGGTTTTAAGGGGCAGGGGTCCTACGAGCAGTACGTC.

CDR3 amino acids: CAEGGSGELFF. CDR3 in DNA: TGTGCCGAGGGAGGGTCCGGGGAGCTGTTTTTT. The chain has TRBV2 and TRBJ2-2; 7 bases match TRBD2. This CDR3 has 11 amino acids. The germline CDR1 and CDR2 sequences are SNHLY and FYNNEI. V trimming: 11 bases; J trimming: 6 bases; junction bases outside the gene matches: 3.

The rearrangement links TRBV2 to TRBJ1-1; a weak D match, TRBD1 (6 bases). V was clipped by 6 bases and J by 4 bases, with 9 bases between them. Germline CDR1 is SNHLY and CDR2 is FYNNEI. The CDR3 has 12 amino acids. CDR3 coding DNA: TGTGCCAGCAGACAGGGTATCACTGAAGCTTTCTTT. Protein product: CASRQGITEAFF.

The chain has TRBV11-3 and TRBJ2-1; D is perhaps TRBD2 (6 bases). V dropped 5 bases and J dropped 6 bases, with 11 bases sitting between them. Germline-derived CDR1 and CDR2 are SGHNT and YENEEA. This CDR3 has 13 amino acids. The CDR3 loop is CASSRGTPNEQFF. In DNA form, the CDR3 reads TGTGCCAGCAGCCGCGGGACCCCCAATGAGCAGTTCTTC. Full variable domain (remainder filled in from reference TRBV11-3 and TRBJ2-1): EAGVVQSPRYKIIEKKQPVAFWCNPISGHNTLYWYLQNLGQGPELLIRYENEEAVDDSQLPKDRFSAERLKGVDSTLKIQPAELGDSAVYLCASSRGTPNEQFFGPGTRLTVL.

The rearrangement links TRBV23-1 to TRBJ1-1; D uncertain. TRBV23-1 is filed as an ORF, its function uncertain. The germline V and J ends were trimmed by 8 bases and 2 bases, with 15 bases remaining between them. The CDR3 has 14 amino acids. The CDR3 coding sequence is TGCGCCAGCTCTTCGGAGAATAAAAACACTGAAGCTTTCTTT. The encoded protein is CASSSENKNTEAFF.